The 20 T cell receptor beta chains below were found in one sample sequenced in a study of blood T cell repertoires in COVID-19. Only in-frame clones appear in the TCRdb table, and some are missing; sequencing was by immunoSEQ multiplex PCR. This sample has about 210,000 clones, with about 90% found just once. Specimen: peripheral blood. The source is a man between 25 and 39 years old with acute or convalescent COVID-19.

V usage is TRBV13 and J usage is TRBJ2-5; D not resolved. The germline CDR1 and CDR2 sequences are PRHDT and FYEKMQ (reference sequence). The V and J ends lost 5 bases and 0 bases respectively, with 13 bases between them. There are 15 residues in the CDR3. The CDR3 loop reads CASSPDRSYQETQYF. The CDR3 bases are TGTGCCAGCAGCCCCGATAGGAGCTACCAAGAGACCCAGTACTTC.

This chain joins TRBV10-3 and TRBJ2-3; TRBD2 matches 15 bases. With V trimmed by 4 bases and J by 2 bases, 4 bases remained unmatched. CDR1 and CDR2 (germline): ENHRY, SYGVKD. The CDR3 loop spans 17 amino acids. For the CDR3, the DNA is TGTGCCATCAGTGGGACTAGCGGGGGGGCCTACACAGATACGCAGTATTTT. This encodes CAISGTSGGAYTDTQYF.

This rearrangement joins TRBV5-1 to TRBJ2-1, with 7 bases lining up with TRBD1. The ends lost 4 bases at V and 8 bases at J; junction bases unmatched: 15. The germline V gene has CDR1 SGHRS and CDR2 YFSETQ. This CDR3 spans 16 amino acids. The DNA of the CDR3 is TGCGCCAGCAGCCCCCGAGCGAGGGGGCCTGACGATGAGCAGTTCTTC. Translated, it gives CASSPRARGPDDEQFF.

The chain has TRBV14 and TRBJ1-1; no clear D gene. This CDR3 has 13 residues. Germline loops: CDR1 SGHDN, CDR2 FVKESK. V was shortened by 3 bases and J by 5 bases, with 10 bases between the two germline ends. In nucleotides, the CDR3 is TGTGCCAGCAGCCAGGGAGGTCGGACTGAAGCTTTCTTT. Translating gives CASSQGGRTEAFF.

The gene calls are TRBV28 and TRBJ2-7, with a possible D match to TRBD1 (6 bases). V dropped 2 bases and J dropped 2 bases, with 13 bases sitting between them. CDR1 is MDHEN, CDR2 SYDVKM, per germline. The CDR3 contains 15 residues. CDR3 DNA sequence: TGTGCCAGCAGTTTAAGACAGGCCGGACCCTACGAGCAGTACTTC. Amino acids: CASSLRQAGPYEQYF.

This sequence joins TRBV5-1 and TRBJ2-1, with D perhaps TRBD1 (6 bases). The CDR3 runs 14 residues. Trimming pared 4 bases from V and 3 bases from J, leaving 11 bases between. CDR1 is SGHRS and CDR2 is YFSETQ in the germline V gene. CDR3 bases: TGCGCCAGCAGCCCGGACAGTATCTACAATGAGCAGTTCTTC. Encoded protein: CASSPDSIYNEQFF.

J is TRBJ1-6 and V is TRBV5-6, with D perhaps matching TRBD1 (5 bases). The germline gives CDR1 SGHDT, CDR2 YYEEEE. The CDR3 totals 15 residues. V was clipped by 0 bases and J by 9 bases, with 13 bases between them. This CDR3 reads CASSLGMGGSSPLHF. CDR3 coding DNA: TGTGCCAGCAGCTTGGGAATGGGGGGTAGTTCACCCCTCCACTTT.

The chain combines TRBV19 with TRBJ1-5; 9 bases are shared with TRBD1. Per germline, CDR1 LNHDA and CDR2 SQIVND (reference sequence). The ends lost 4 bases at V and 6 bases at J; junction bases unmatched: 10. The CDR3 totals 16 residues. The DNA for the CDR3 is TGTGCCAGTAGTACCCCGGGACAGGGCAGGGGTCAGCCCCAGCATTTT. Its translation: CASSTPGQGRGQPQHF.

A note on this clone: This sample includes further DNA sequences coding for the same CDR3. The chain carries TRBV7-9 and TRBJ2-3; D not resolved. V lost 5 bases and J 0 bases, leaving 9 bases between the germline ends. CDR1 and CDR2 from the germline V gene are SEHNR and FQNEAQ (reference sequence). The CDR3 spans 14 residues. The CDR3 DNA sequence: TGTGCCAGCAGCGCCACCGGGAGCACAGATACGCAGTATTTT. This gives the protein CASSATGSTDTQYF.

The V call is TRBV5-8, the J call TRBJ2-7; 8 bases are shared with TRBD1. CDR3 size: 14 residues. J was trimmed by 0 bases and V by 5 bases; bases with no gene match: 4. The germline gives CDR1 SGHTS, CDR2 YDEGEE. CDR3 in amino acids: CASRLQGDSYEQYF. For the CDR3, the DNA is TGTGCCAGCAGGTTACAGGGGGACTCCTACGAGCAGTACTTC.

In nucleotides, the CDR3 is TGCGCCAGCAGCTTTCGTAGCTCTGGGGCCAACGTCCTGACTTTC. Translated: CASSFRSSGANVLTF. The rearrangement links TRBV5-1 to TRBJ2-6; D is unresolved. V was pared by 2 bases and J by 0 bases, with 6 bases between. This CDR3 region has 15 residues. Germline V CDR1 and CDR2: SGHRS, YFSETQ.

The rearrangement links TRBV19 to TRBJ1-1; D possibly corresponds to TRBD1 (5 bases). V was shortened by 2 bases and J by 5 bases, with 12 bases between the two germline ends. The germline gives CDR1 LNHDA, CDR2 SQIVND (reference sequence). CDR3 length equals 14 residues. The DNA of the CDR3 is TGTGCCAGTAGTATAATCGATTCAGGGACTGAAGCTTTCTTT. This translates into CASSIIDSGTEAFF.

V usage is TRBV30 and J usage is TRBJ1-2, with 7 positions matching TRBD1. This CDR3 has 12 residues. Germline-derived CDR1 and CDR2 are GTSNPN and SVGIG (reference sequence). Trimming at V came to 5 bases and at J to 4 bases, leaving 4 bases not matched to a gene. The CDR3 DNA reads TGTGCCTGGGCTTCAGGGGGCTATGGCTACACCTTC. Its protein product is CAWASGGYGYTF.

The V and J genes are TRBV12-3 or TRBV12-4 and TRBJ1-5; no clear D. This CDR3 contains 13 residues. The ends were cut back, 3 bases at V and 0 bases at J, with 3 bases in the middle. CDR3 sequence: CASSLYSNQPQHF. The CDR3 nucleotides are TGTGCCAGCAGTTTGTATAGCAATCAGCCCCAGCATTTT.

The chain recombines TRBV28 with TRBJ1-1, with 9 bases identical to TRBD1. Germline V gene lookup returns CDR1 MDHEN and CDR2 SYDVKM. Trimming at V came to 4 bases and at J to 5 bases, leaving 8 bases not matched to a gene. The CDR3 is 15 amino acids. CDR3 sequence: CASSSRGQGITEAFF. The CDR3 coding sequence is TGTGCCAGCAGTTCCCGGGGACAGGGTATTACTGAAGCTTTCTTT.

The V call is TRBV30, the J call TRBJ2-7; 11 nucleotides agree with TRBD1. V lost 2 bases and J lost 3; bases outside the gene matches: 6. The germline V gene has CDR1 GTSNPN and CDR2 SVGIG (reference sequence). CDR3 length equals 15 residues. CDR3 DNA: TGTGCCTGGAGTAGAGCCGGGACAGGGGGCTACGAGCAGTACTTC. Its translation is CAWSRAGTGGYEQYF.

V is TRBV9 and J is TRBJ2-6; 9 bases line up with TRBD1. The CDR3 extends over 19 amino acids. Losses at the gene ends were 6 bases for V and 0 bases for J; bases not matched to a gene: 13. The germline V gene has CDR1 SGDLS and CDR2 YYNGEE. The CDR3 DNA follows: TGTGCCAGCACCGATCCAACGGGACAGGGCACCTCTGGGGCCAACGTCCTGACTTTC. Translated: CASTDPTGQGTSGANVLTF.

The DNA for the CDR3 is TGTGCCATCACGGGGCAGGGGCAGCCCCAGCATTTT. Its translation is CAITGQGQPQHF. The rearrangement uses TRBV28 and TRBJ1-5, with a weak D call TRBD1 (6 bases). The germline V and J ends were trimmed by 10 bases and 7 bases, with 14 bases remaining between them. The length of the CDR3 is 12 residues. In germline, CDR1 is MDHEN, CDR2 SYDVKM.

The V call is TRBV19, the J call TRBJ2-1; TRBD1 aligns across 11 bases. V lost 9 bases to trimming and J lost 10 bases; unmatched junction nucleotides: 11. The length of the CDR3 is 14 residues. The germline gives CDR1 LNHDA, CDR2 SQIVND (reference sequence). CDR3 sequence reads: CASRTGGWVGEQFF. CDR3 DNA sequence: TGTGCCAGCAGGACAGGGGGCTGGGTAGGGGAGCAGTTCTTC.

This rearrangement joins TRBV15 to TRBJ2-3; D may be TRBD1 (6 bases). V lost 1 base and J 2 bases, leaving 13 bases between the germline ends. The CDR3 is 16 residues long. CDR1 is LNHNV, CDR2 YYDKDF, per germline (reference sequence). The CDR3 DNA reads TGTGCCACCAGCAGAGTTCGTCCAGGGGCCACAGATACGCAGTATTTT. This sequence encodes CATSRVRPGATDTQYF.